The source of this T cell receptor beta chain is a study of CD4+ T cells in melanoma. Losses at the gene ends were 5 bases for V and 5 bases for J; bases not matched to a gene: 23. CDR3 length: 19 amino acids. Germline V lookup: CDR1 SGHVS, CDR2 FQNEAQ. Sequencing used immunoSEQ multiplex PCR; TCRdb keeps in-frame clones, though not all of them. The repertoire holds roughly 110,000 clones, with around 92% as singletons. This chain uses TRBV7-8 with TRBJ2-5, with 7 bases matching TRBD2. This clonotype was sampled from a human donor with melanoma. The specimen was peripheral blood. In nucleotides, the CDR3 is TGTGCCAGCAGCGGGCCCCGCGGGAGTTCGGTTTACATGAGGGAGACCCAGTACTTC. It is translated as CASSGPRGSSVYMRETQYF.